This TCR beta chain was retrieved from a study of T cell clones after liver transplantation. Germline values: CDR1 SGHTA, CDR2 FQGNSA. With V trimmed by 6 bases and J by 4 bases, 11 bases remained unmatched. This CDR3 is built from 15 residues. The protocol was immunoSEQ multiplex PCR, while the TCRdb copy is restricted to in-frame clones and leaves out a portion. The sample lists about 74,000 clones, about 80% occurring once. The chain recombines TRBV7-2 with TRBJ1-1; 7 bases map to TRBD1. The specimen comprised CD4+ T cells from blood, sampled before liver transplant. The source is a human donor who received a liver transplant. The CDR3 loop reads CASRPNRGSGTEAFF. Written as DNA, the CDR3 is TGTGCCAGCAGACCAAACAGGGGCTCGGGCACTGAAGCTTTCTTT. Together with reference TRBV7-2 and TRBJ1-1, the CDR3 gives the full variable domain: GAGVSQSPSNKVTEKGKDVELRCDPISGHTALYWYRQSLGQGLEFLIYFQGNSAPDKSGLPSDRFSAERTGGSVSTLTIQRTQQEDSAVYLCASRPNRGSGTEAFFGQGTRLTVV.